Listed below are T cell receptor beta chains from one sample, sequenced in a study of T cells in Graves' hyperthyroidism and ophthalmopathy. TCRdb reprocessed the multiplex PCR reads via MiXCR and lists one record per CDR3 protein. The sample comprises some 650,000 distinct CDR3 sequences, more than 15% of which are singletons, and around 3.5% rests with the top ten. Sequenced: blood. Source of these receptors: a woman between 40 and 55 years old with Graves' ophthalmopathy. CDR3s include the opening cysteine and the closing phenylalanine or tryptophan. Each record gives: J gene, V gene, clone size, D gene, CDR3 protein, CDR3 DNA. The D gene is left open where the match is weak. Expanded clones get a size class; other rows say once, few or many, or leave the size out.

>TRBJ2-6|TRBV11-2|many|-
CASTDPLFSGANVLTF
TGTGCCAGCACTGACCCTCTCTTCTCTGGGGCCAACGTCCTGACTTTC
>TRBJ1-2|TRBV6-1|many|TRBD1
CASSDGQGVDYGYTF
TGTGCCAGCAGTGACGGGCAGGGGGTGGACTATGGCTACACCTTC
>TRBJ1-4|TRBV20-1|once|-
CSASSVRIGEKLFF
TGCAGTGCTTCAAGCGTACGAATTGGTGAAAAACTGTTTTTT
>TRBJ2-5|TRBV28|many|-
CASSPLGSGMGETQYF
TGTGCCAGCAGTCCCCTGGGTAGCGGTATGGGAGAGACCCAGTACTTC
>TRBJ2-3|TRBV2|many|-
CASSGGTPLVTQYF
TGTGCCAGCAGTGGGGGGACTCCACTGGTTACGCAGTATTTT
>TRBJ2-2|TRBV3-1|many|-
CASSPRPGELFF
TGTGCCAGCAGCCCACGCCCCGGGGAGCTGTTTTTT
>TRBJ2-5|TRBV27|many|-
CASSKGRGGRETQYF
TGTGCCAGCAGTAAGGGAAGGGGTGGAAGGGAGACCCAGTACTTC
>TRBJ2-2|TRBV7-3|many|-
CASSLTGQDTGELFF
TGTGCCAGCAGCTTAACGGGCCAGGACACCGGGGAGCTGTTTTTT
>TRBJ2-5|TRBV9|few|TRBD2
CASTRTSAQETQYF
TGTGCCAGCACCAGAACTAGCGCTCAAGAGACCCAGTACTTC
>TRBJ2-1|TRBV6-1|-|-
CASRVPASLHEQFF
TGTGCCAGCAGGGTCCCGGCCTCCCTACATGAGCAGTTCTTC
>TRBJ1-1|TRBV6-1|few|-
CASSRDTEAFF
TGTGCCAGTTCCCGGGACACTGAAGCTTTCTTT
>TRBJ2-3|TRBV7-2|few|TRBD2
CASSSQTSLLTLQYF
TGTGCCAGCAGCTCCCAGACTAGCTTGCTCACCCTGCAGTATTTT
>TRBJ1-2|TRBV7-8|-|-
CASSSEGGGDYGYTF
TGTGCCAGCAGCTCTGAGGGAGGAGGAGACTATGGCTACACCTTC
>TRBJ2-1|TRBV12-3/TRBV12-4|many|TRBD2
CASTSGSPAYNEQFF
TGTGCCAGCACAAGCGGGAGCCCAGCCTACAATGAGCAGTTCTTC
>TRBJ2-2|TRBV18|-|TRBD2
CASSPPLAGETGELFF
TGTGCCAGCTCACCACCGCTCGCGGGAGAGACCGGGGAGCTGTTTTTT
>TRBJ2-7|TRBV3-1|many|TRBD2
CASSKGTSGGWEQYF
TGTGCCAGCAGCAAGGGGACTAGCGGGGGCTGGGAGCAGTACTTC
>TRBJ2-3|TRBV20-1|-|TRBD2
CSAFRGGAGLKYF
TGCAGTGCTTTTCGCGGGGGGGCAGGCTTGAAGTATTTT
>TRBJ2-5|TRBV7-9|many|TRBD2
CASSNLGTSGVQETQYF
TGTGCCAGCAGTAACCTAGGGACTAGCGGTGTGCAAGAGACCCAGTACTTC
>TRBJ1-3|TRBV7-2|-|-
CASSMGGNTIYF
TGTGCCAGCAGCATGGGTGGAAACACCATATATTTT
>TRBJ1-2|TRBV7-9|many|TRBD1
CASGDRVGYTF
TGTGCCAGCGGGGACAGAGTTGGCTACACCTTC
>TRBJ1-3|TRBV5-1|-|-
CASSLYVLQETGNTIYF
TGCGCCAGCAGCTTGTACGTTCTACAGGAAACTGGAAACACCATATATTTT
>TRBJ2-1|TRBV20-1|few|TRBD2
CSAGSGTRNNEQFF
TGCAGTGCTGGATCCGGGACTAGAAACAATGAGCAGTTCTTC
>TRBJ2-3|TRBV27|-|-
CASSFSAAFTDTQYF
TGTGCCAGCAGTTTCTCAGCGGCCTTCACAGATACGCAGTATTTT
>TRBJ1-6|TRBV6-6|many|-
CASSYSMSGNSPLHF
TGTGCCAGCAGTTACTCGATGTCAGGGAATTCACCCCTCCACTTT
>TRBJ1-2|TRBV5-1|-|TRBD1
CASSRDSMYGYTF
TGCGCCAGCAGCCGGGACAGCATGTATGGCTACACCTTC
>TRBJ2-1|TRBV11-2|many|TRBD2
CASTPPGGLAGTGEQFF
TGTGCCAGCACCCCACCGGGAGGTCTAGCGGGGACGGGTGAGCAGTTCTTC
>TRBJ1-2|TRBV27|-|TRBD1
CASSWRAGGYGYTF
TGTGCCAGCAGTTGGAGGGCAGGGGGCTATGGCTACACCTTC
>TRBJ1-2|TRBV2|many|-
CASSESRPTRTGSYGYTF
TGTGCCAGCAGTGAATCCCGCCCCACTCGAACAGGGAGCTATGGCTACACCTTC
>TRBJ2-7|TRBV20-1|many|-
CSARPEGDYEQYF
TGCAGTGCTAGACCCGAGGGGGACTACGAGCAGTACTTC
>TRBJ1-2|TRBV20-1|many|TRBD1
CSAPSGRGIYGYTF
TGCAGTGCCCCCTCGGGCAGGGGGATCTATGGCTACACCTTC
>TRBJ2-5|TRBV6-5|many|TRBD1
CASSYRGTDETQYF
TGTGCCAGCAGTTACCGTGGGACAGATGAGACCCAGTACTTC
>TRBJ2-3|TRBV5-1|-|TRBD2
CASSGQGLLAGGPDTQYF
TGCGCCAGTTCGGGACAGGGATTACTAGCGGGAGGACCAGATACGCAGTATTTT